The present TCR beta chain was sequenced within a study of T cells in localized non-small cell lung cancer. Findings of the study overall: Overall survival was longer when the density of T cells in the blood was higher. A median of roughly 55 of the top 100 tumor clones appeared in adjacent lung, which was paired and uninvolved. Uninvolved adjacent lung showed peak T cell clonality, exceeding tumor.

Generated by immunoSEQ multiplex PCR, the TCRdb table keeps only in-frame clones and is missing some. The table has 20,000 to 30,000 clones, around 93% seen once; the top ten hold 4% to 4.5%. The CDR3 extends over 15 amino acids. Germline loops: CDR1 SGHVS, CDR2 FNYEAQ. V lost 5 bases and J 8 bases, leaving 19 bases between the germline ends. Concerning this clone itself: Its specificity is unknown.

This sequence joins TRBV7-6 and TRBJ2-1; perhaps TRBD2 as D (5 bases). Here the sequenced sample was peripheral blood, taken before any cancer treatment. The receptor was isolated from an older female donor with stage II squamous cell lung carcinoma. The CDR3 loop is CASSQRVSGLDEQFF. The CDR3 coding sequence is TGTGCCAGCAGCCAAAGGGTTTCGGGGTTGGATGAGCAGTTCTTC.